These T cell receptor beta chains were read from a single sample in a study of neurological immune-mediated disorders. Via MiXCR, TCRdb re-called the 5' RACE reads, giving one row per CDR3 protein. The sample consists of about 77,000 distinct CDR3 sequences, 9.4% of them appearing once. Sequencing was done on a sample of PBMCs. The receptors were sampled from a man aged 50-59 years in good health. Each CDR3 is given with its conserved first and last residue. The D gene is left open where the match is weak. For some rows the clone size is stated as once, few or many, or as a class when expanded; others skip it.

abundance	v_gene	j_gene	len	d_gene	CDR3aa	CDR3nt
many	TRBV28	TRBJ1-2	12	.	CASSLARGGYTF	TGTGCCAGCAGTTTAGCCAGGGGTGGCTACACCTTC
few	TRBV6-5	TRBJ2-3	17	.	CASSYTWGRTSTDTQYF	TGTGCCAGCAGTTACACCTGGGGCAGGACTAGCACAGATACGCAGTATTTT
many	TRBV20-1	TRBJ2-3	16	TRBD2	CSASILAGTIGDTQYF	TGCAGTGCTAGCATCCTAGCGGGAACGATTGGAGATACGCAGTATTTT
few	TRBV24-1	TRBJ2-1	15	TRBD1	CATSDRGQGANEQFF	TGTGCCACCAGTGATAGGGGACAGGGGGCGAATGAGCAGTTCTTC
many	TRBV28	TRBJ2-7	15	TRBD1	CASSHPGDRGYEQYF	TGTGCCAGCAGTCACCCCGGGGACAGGGGATACGAGCAGTACTTC
.	TRBV5-1	TRBJ2-7	14	.	CASSLGARAYEQYF	TGCGCCAGCAGCTTGGGGGCCAGGGCCTACGAGCAGTACTTC
many	TRBV12-3/TRBV12-4	TRBJ1-4	15	TRBD1	CASSRTGATNEKLFF	TGTGCCAGCAGTCGTACAGGGGCAACTAATGAAAAACTGTTTTTT
many	TRBV6-6	TRBJ2-6	17	.	CASRGTQGSSGANVLTF	TGTGCCAGCAGAGGAACCCAGGGGAGCTCTGGGGCCAACGTCCTGACTTTC
many	TRBV6-5	TRBJ2-2	12	.	CASSRITGELFF	TGTGCCAGCAGTCGGATTACCGGGGAGCTGTTTTTT
.	TRBV4-1	TRBJ2-5	18	TRBD2	CASQDHGRGGRARETQYF	TGCGCCAGCCAAGATCATGGTAGGGGCGGGAGGGCCCGAGAGACCCAGTACTTC
many	TRBV12-3/TRBV12-4	TRBJ1-6	17	TRBD1	CASSFQGAISYNSPLHF	TGTGCCAGCAGTTTTCAGGGGGCCATTTCCTATAATTCACCCCTCCACTTT
many	TRBV7-2	TRBJ2-5	14	.	CASSLIGHQETQYF	TGTGCCAGCAGCTTAATTGGACATCAAGAGACCCAGTACTTC
many	TRBV5-1	TRBJ1-6	14	.	CASSLDRVGSPLHF	TGCGCCAGCAGCTTGGACAGGGTCGGGTCACCCCTCCACTTT
.	TRBV6-2/TRBV6-3	TRBJ1-5	16	.	CASRYGGEFSNQPQHF	TGTGCCAGCAGGTACGGGGGGGAGTTTAGCAATCAGCCCCAGCATTTT
many	TRBV29-1	TRBJ1-1	13	TRBD1	CSVGTGGNTEAFF	TGCAGCGTCGGGACAGGGGGGAACACTGAAGCTTTCTTT
many	TRBV11-2	TRBJ2-7	12	.	CASSFSSYEQYF	TGTGCCAGCAGCTTCTCCTCCTACGAGCAGTACTTC
many	TRBV7-2	TRBJ1-5	14	.	CASSLDHSNQPQHF	TGTGCCAGCAGCTTAGATCATAGCAATCAGCCCCAGCATTTT
many	TRBV20-1	TRBJ2-5	11	.	CSARVQETQYF	TGCAGTGCTAGGGTCCAAGAGACCCAGTACTTC
many	TRBV5-1	TRBJ2-7	12	.	CASSPPEYEQYF	TGCGCCAGCAGTCCCCCAGAATACGAGCAGTACTTC
.	TRBV7-8	TRBJ1-4	15	.	CASRLQGLFDEKLFF	TGTGCCAGCAGATTACAGGGACTTTTCGATGAAAAACTGTTTTTT
many	TRBV5-1	TRBJ1-3	14	.	CASSSDPSGNTIYF	TGCGCCAGCAGCTCCGACCCATCTGGAAACACCATATATTTT
.	TRBV7-2	TRBJ2-3	13	.	CASRGGGTDTQYF	TGTGCCAGCCGGGGTGGGGGCACAGATACGCAGTATTTT
many	TRBV6-2/TRBV6-3	TRBJ2-5	15	TRBD2	CASRNSGGGGETQYF	TGTGCCAGCAGGAATAGCGGCGGGGGTGGTGAGACCCAGTACTTC
.	TRBV10-3	TRBJ2-2	20	TRBD2	CTISESLGLAGGTNTGELFF	TGTACCATCAGTGAGTCTTTGGGACTAGCGGGGGGCACGAACACCGGGGAGCTGTTTTTT
many	TRBV2	TRBJ2-1	11	.	CASTLKPEQFF	TGTGCCAGCACCCTTAAGCCTGAGCAGTTCTTC
many	TRBV6-5	TRBJ1-2	16	TRBD1	CASSSSGQGYNYGYTF	TGTGCCAGCAGTTCAAGCGGACAGGGATATAACTATGGCTACACCTTC
many	TRBV5-1	TRBJ2-1	13	.	CASSLAQLNEQFF	TGCGCCAGCAGCTTGGCTCAGCTCAATGAGCAGTTCTTC
many	TRBV19	TRBJ2-1	13	.	CASSPLRWVGQFF	TGTGCCAGTAGTCCGTTGCGCTGGGTAGGGCAGTTCTTC
many	TRBV7-2	TRBJ1-1	15	.	CASSSGQFRTGRAFF	TGTGCCAGCAGCTCGGGACAATTCCGAACAGGTCGAGCTTTCTTT
many	TRBV3-1	TRBJ2-6	16	.	CASSQGGISGANVLTF	TGTGCCAGCAGCCAAGGAGGGATCTCTGGGGCCAACGTCCTGACTTTC
many	TRBV7-8	TRBJ2-3	15	.	CASSTRLSGVDTQYF	TGTGCCAGCAGCACACGACTGTCGGGGGTTGATACGCAGTATTTT
many	TRBV9	TRBJ2-1	15	TRBD2	CASSLRLAGEDEQFF	TGTGCCAGCAGCTTACGACTAGCGGGAGAGGATGAGCAGTTCTTC
few	TRBV5-1	TRBJ2-7	14	.	CASSLDRERGEQYF	TGCGCCAGCAGCTTGGACAGGGAACGGGGCGAGCAGTACTTC
many	TRBV5-1	TRBJ1-2	13	.	CASSAHPSGGYTF	TGCGCCAGCAGCGCACACCCCTCCGGTGGCTACACCTTC
.	TRBV4-3	TRBJ2-1	15	.	CASSQRAAEGNEQFF	TGCGCCAGCAGCCAAAGAGCGGCCGAGGGGAATGAGCAGTTCTTC
many	TRBV18	TRBJ1-1	16	.	CASSPSLPGGETEAFF	TGTGCCAGCTCACCGAGCCTACCCGGGGGTGAAACTGAAGCTTTCTTT
many	TRBV5-6	TRBJ2-1	15	.	CASSTRDSPDNEQFF	TGTGCCAGCAGCACCCGCGACTCCCCAGACAATGAGCAGTTCTTC
.	TRBV20-1	TRBJ2-2	15	.	CSARGKPPYTGELFF	TGCAGTGCTAGAGGCAAACCCCCCTACACCGGGGAGCTGTTTTTT
many	TRBV28	TRBJ1-2	12	.	CASSFQGLGYTF	TGTGCCAGCAGTTTTCAGGGGCTAGGCTACACCTTC
many	TRBV7-2	TRBJ1-4	13	.	CASTRSTNEKLFF	TGTGCCAGCACCCGATCAACTAATGAAAAACTGTTTTTT
many	TRBV5-1	TRBJ2-5	13	.	CASRQGSEETQYF	TGCGCCAGCAGACAGGGTTCAGAAGAGACCCAGTACTTC
many	TRBV3-1	TRBJ2-1	14	TRBD1	CASSLGQGRNEQFF	TGTGCCAGCAGCCTCGGACAGGGGCGGAATGAGCAGTTCTTC
many	TRBV6-6	TRBJ2-7	11	.	CASRNSGVQYF	TGTGCCAGCAGAAACTCAGGGGTGCAGTACTTC
many	TRBV27	TRBJ1-5	13	.	CASSSLDNQPQHF	TGTGCCAGCAGCTCCCTTGACAATCAGCCCCAGCATTTT
many	TRBV7-2	TRBJ1-4	16	.	CASSARGGRGGEKLFF	TGTGCCAGCAGCGCCCGGGGGGGCAGGGGAGGAGAAAAACTGTTTTTT
many	TRBV7-6	TRBJ2-5	17	TRBD2	CASSLGTSGGAEETQYF	TGTGCCAGCAGCTTAGGGACTAGCGGGGGGGCGGAGGAGACCCAGTACTTC
many	TRBV6-5	TRBJ2-7	13	.	CASSRTKGVEQYF	TGTGCCAGCAGCCGTACTAAGGGGGTCGAGCAGTACTTC
many	TRBV5-1	TRBJ2-3	13	.	CASSLVGRDTQYF	TGCGCCAGCAGCTTGGTGGGGCGAGATACGCAGTATTTT
.	TRBV7-2	TRBJ2-1	19	.	CASSLVGSVGQGFGNEQFF	TGTGCCAGCAGCTTAGTTGGAAGTGTGGGCCAGGGGTTCGGGAATGAGCAGTTCTTC
few	TRBV11-3	TRBJ2-2	14	.	CASSPRLYSRELFF	TGTGCCAGCAGCCCCCGACTGTATAGCAGGGAGCTGTTTTTT
many	TRBV5-1	TRBJ2-3	16	.	CASSLWASKGGDTQYF	TGCGCCAGCAGCTTGTGGGCGTCAAAGGGGGGAGATACGCAGTATTTT
many	TRBV3-1	TRBJ1-5	14	.	CASSPRGLNQPQHF	TGTGCCAGCAGCCCCCGGGGGCTAAATCAGCCCCAGCATTTT
many	TRBV10-3	TRBJ2-1	13	TRBD2	CAIRSGSHNEQFF	TGTGCCATCAGGAGCGGGAGCCACAATGAGCAGTTCTTC
many	TRBV27	TRBJ1-5	15	.	CASSFAGSHNQPQHF	TGTGCCAGCAGTTTCGCTGGCAGTCACAATCAGCCCCAGCATTTT